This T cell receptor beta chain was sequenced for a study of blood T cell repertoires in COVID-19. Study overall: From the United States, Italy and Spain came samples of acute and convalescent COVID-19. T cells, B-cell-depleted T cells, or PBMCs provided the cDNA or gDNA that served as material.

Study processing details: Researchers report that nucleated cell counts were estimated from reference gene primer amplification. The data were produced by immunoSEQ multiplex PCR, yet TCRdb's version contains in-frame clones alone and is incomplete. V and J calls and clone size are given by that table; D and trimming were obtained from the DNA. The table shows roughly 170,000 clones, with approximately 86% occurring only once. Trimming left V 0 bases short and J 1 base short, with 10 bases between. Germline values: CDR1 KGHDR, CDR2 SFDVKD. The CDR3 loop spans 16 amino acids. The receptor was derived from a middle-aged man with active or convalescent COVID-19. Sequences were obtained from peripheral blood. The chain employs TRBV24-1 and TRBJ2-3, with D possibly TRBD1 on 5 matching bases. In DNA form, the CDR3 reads TGTGCCACCAGTGATTTGCGTGGGGCGGGCACAGATACGCAGTATTTT. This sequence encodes CATSDLRGAGTDTQYF.